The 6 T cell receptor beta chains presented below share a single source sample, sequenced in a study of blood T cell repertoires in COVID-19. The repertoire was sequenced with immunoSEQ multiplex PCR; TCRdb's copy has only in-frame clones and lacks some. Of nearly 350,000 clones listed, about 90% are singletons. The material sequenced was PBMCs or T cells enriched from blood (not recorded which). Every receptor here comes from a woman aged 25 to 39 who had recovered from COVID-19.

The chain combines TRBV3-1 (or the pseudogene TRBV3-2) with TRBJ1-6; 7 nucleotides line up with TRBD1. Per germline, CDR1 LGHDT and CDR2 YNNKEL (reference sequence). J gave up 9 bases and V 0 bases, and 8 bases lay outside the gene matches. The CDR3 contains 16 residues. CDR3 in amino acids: CASSQEGDRVFSPLHF. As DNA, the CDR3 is TGTGCCAGCAGCCAAGAAGGAGACAGGGTTTTTTCACCCCTCCACTTT.

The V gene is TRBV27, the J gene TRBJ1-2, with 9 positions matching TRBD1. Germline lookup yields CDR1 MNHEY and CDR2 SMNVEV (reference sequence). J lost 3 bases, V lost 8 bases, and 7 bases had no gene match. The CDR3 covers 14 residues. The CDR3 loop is CASRGDREDYGYTF. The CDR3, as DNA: TGTGCCAGCCGAGGGGACAGGGAAGACTATGGCTACACCTTC.

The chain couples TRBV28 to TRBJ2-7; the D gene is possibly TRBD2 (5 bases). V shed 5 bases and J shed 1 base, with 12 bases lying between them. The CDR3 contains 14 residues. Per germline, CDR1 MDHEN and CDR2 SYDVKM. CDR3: CASSEGLWSYEQYF. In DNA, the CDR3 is TGTGCCAGCAGTGAGGGTCTATGGTCCTACGAGCAGTACTTC.

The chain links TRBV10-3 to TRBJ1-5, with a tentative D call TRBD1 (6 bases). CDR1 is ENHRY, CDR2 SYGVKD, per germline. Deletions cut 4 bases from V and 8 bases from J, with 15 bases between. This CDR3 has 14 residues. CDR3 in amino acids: CAISAGGASEPQHF. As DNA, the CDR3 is TGTGCCATCAGTGCGGGGGGGGCGTCGGAGCCCCAGCATTTT.

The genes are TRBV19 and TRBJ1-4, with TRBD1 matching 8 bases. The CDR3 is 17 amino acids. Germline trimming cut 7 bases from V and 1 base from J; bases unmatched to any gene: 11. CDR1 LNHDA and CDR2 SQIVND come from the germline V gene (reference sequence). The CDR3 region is CASTGQGRLGTNEKLFF. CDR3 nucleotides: TGTGCCAGTACCGGACAGGGTCGGTTGGGAACTAATGAAAAACTGTTTTTT.

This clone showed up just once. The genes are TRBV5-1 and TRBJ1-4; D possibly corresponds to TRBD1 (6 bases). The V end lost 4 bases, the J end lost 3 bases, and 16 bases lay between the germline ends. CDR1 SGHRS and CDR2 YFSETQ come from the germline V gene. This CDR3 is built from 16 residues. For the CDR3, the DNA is TGCGCCAGCAGCCCAGGACAGCCCCCTCCTAATGAAAAACTGTTTTTT. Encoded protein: CASSPGQPPPNEKLFF.